A single sample gave rise to the 29 T cell receptor beta chains below, sequenced in a study of T-cell reconstitution after alpha-beta-depleted transplantation in children. The library targeted TCRbeta and was prepared with unique molecular identifiers. TCRdb independently ran MiXCR on the PCR reads; one entry per CDR3 protein. The repertoire has roughly 590,000 distinct CDR3 sequences, roughly 17% of them found once; the top ten carry 0.8% to 1.1%. Here the sequenced sample was PBMCs from the stem cell graft donor, taken from the stem cell graft. The receptors shown here come from a human donor who donated a stem cell graft to a child with acute myeloid leukemia.

This clonotype was counted between two and nine times. The genes are TRBV6-1 and TRBJ1-1, with a tentative D call TRBD1 (5 bases). The CDR3 is 14 residues long. The V end lost 4 bases, the J end lost 1 base, and 10 bases lay between the germline ends. The germline CDR1 and CDR2 sequences are MNHNS and SASEGT. The CDR3 nucleotides are TGTGCCAGCAGTGTCCAGGGATGGAACACTGAAGCTTTCTTT. This encodes CASSVQGWNTEAFF.

In this sample, this clonotype turned up many times. The V and J genes are TRBV12-3 or TRBV12-4 and TRBJ2-1, with 9 bases identical to TRBD1. Trimming took 0 bases from V and 6 from J; bases not matched to a gene: 9. This CDR3 is 17 amino acids long. The CDR3 bases are TGTGCCAGCAGTTTAGCGTTAGGGACAGGGATATTCAATGAGCAGTTCTTC. It yields the protein CASSLALGTGIFNEQFF.

The rearrangement links TRBV19 to TRBJ2-1; D tentatively reads TRBD1 or TRBD2 (5 bases each). The ends were cut back, 8 bases at V and 5 bases at J, with 10 bases in the middle. Germline V gene data show CDR1 as LNHDA and CDR2 as SQIVND (reference sequence). The CDR3 loop spans 12 amino acids. For the CDR3, the DNA is TGTGCCAGTCGGGACCTGGACAATGAGCAGTTCTTC. Translation gives CASRDLDNEQFF.

The sample holds many counts of this clonotype. The chain couples TRBV28 to TRBJ1-5, with 8 positions matching TRBD1. Germline V gene lookup returns CDR1 MDHEN and CDR2 SYDVKM. J lost 5 bases, V lost 5 bases, and 5 bases had no gene match. The CDR3 sequence is 14 residues long. As DNA, the CDR3 is TGTGCCAGCAGTAGGACAGGGCTCGATCAGCCCCAGCATTTT. It specifies CASSRTGLDQPQHF.

This clonotype was detected a few times. The J gene is TRBJ1-2, the V gene TRBV4-1; D is perhaps TRBD1 (5 bases). Trimming shortened V by 3 bases and J by 4 bases, and 12 bases separated the two germline ends. The CDR3 has 14 residues. Germline CDR1 MGHRA, CDR2 YSYEKL. The CDR3 sequence: CASSHVGGVYGYTF. CDR3 DNA sequence: TGCGCCAGCAGCCACGTAGGAGGGGTCTATGGCTACACCTTC.

The sample holds many counts of this clonotype. The V gene is TRBV7-9, the J gene TRBJ2-3, with no clear D. The CDR3 loop spans 15 amino acids. CDR1 is SEHNR and CDR2 is FQNEAQ in the germline V gene (reference sequence). Trimming left V 5 bases short and J 0 bases short, with 12 bases between. The CDR3 region has the DNA TGTGCCAGCAGCCCCACCTTGACTAGCACAGATACGCAGTATTTT. This encodes CASSPTLTSTDTQYF.

There are many counts of this clonotype. CDR3 coding DNA: TGTGCCAGCAGTCACGGGACAGGTGTTGGACAGTACTTC. It encodes CASSHGTGVGQYF. The gene calls are TRBV12-3 or TRBV12-4 and TRBJ2-7, with 8 positions matching TRBD1. CDR3 length equals 13 residues. The V segment lost 5 bases and the J segment 10 bases; nucleotides outside the gene matches: 10.

This clonotype was seen many times. The genes are TRBV20-1 and TRBJ2-3; the D call may be TRBD1 or TRBD2 (5 bases each). The CDR3 totals 13 residues. The V and J ends lost 3 bases and 6 bases respectively, with 13 bases between them. Germline-derived CDR1 and CDR2 are DFQATT and SNEGSKA (reference sequence). In DNA form, the CDR3 reads TGCAGTGCTAGTGAGGGGCTGTCGGATACGCAGTATTTT. Protein product: CSASEGLSDTQYF.

The J gene is TRBJ2-5, the V gene TRBV5-6; D is possibly TRBD1 (6 bases). Germline-derived CDR1 and CDR2 are SGHDT and YYEEEE. V lost 0 bases, J lost 1 base, and 13 bases lay in between. CDR3 length equals 16 residues. CDR3 amino acids: CASSLGGLGGQETQYF. The CDR3 DNA follows: TGTGCCAGCAGCTTGGGGGGATTAGGGGGCCAAGAGACCCAGTACTTC.

The chain has TRBV5-6 and TRBJ2-3; 8 nucleotides line up with TRBD2. Per the germline V gene, CDR1 is SGHDT and CDR2 is YYEEEE. Trimming at V came to 0 bases and at J to 4 bases, leaving 7 bases not matched to a gene. The CDR3 covers 16 residues. The CDR3 here is CASSLGPGGRADTQYF. In DNA form, the CDR3 reads TGTGCCAGCAGCTTGGGGCCGGGGGGGCGCGCAGATACGCAGTATTTT.

The J gene is TRBJ2-5, the V gene TRBV6-2 or TRBV6-3, with 7 bases that match TRBD1. Germline loops: CDR1 MNHEY, CDR2 SVGEGT. J lost 4 bases, V lost 1 base, and 3 bases had no gene match. CDR3 size: 14 residues. Here the CDR3 reads CASSYLTGRETQYF. The CDR3 DNA follows: TGTGCCAGCAGTTACTTGACAGGGAGAGAGACCCAGTACTTC.

This clonotype was found many times. The rearrangement joins TRBV20-1 to TRBJ2-3, with TRBD2 matching 8 bases. With V trimmed by 3 bases and J by 2 bases, 7 bases remained unmatched. Germline values: CDR1 DFQATT, CDR2 SNEGSKA (reference sequence). This CDR3 spans 15 amino acids. The CDR3 region is CSARGSGGFTDTQYF. DNA of the CDR3: TGCAGTGCTAGGGGGAGCGGGGGCTTCACAGATACGCAGTATTTT.

This clonotype was counted ten times or more. The rearrangement links TRBV20-1 to TRBJ2-3; D ambiguous. CDR1 and CDR2 (germline): DFQATT, SNEGSKA (reference sequence). V lost 7 bases and J 4 bases, leaving 21 bases between the germline ends. The CDR3 is 15 residues long. The DNA of the CDR3 is TGCAGTGGGTCCTATAGCATGGGCAGCGCAGATACGCAGTATTTT. This sequence encodes CSGSYSMGSADTQYF.

The V and J genes are TRBV10-2 and TRBJ1-5; 7 positions agree with TRBD1. This CDR3 is 15 amino acids long. CDR1 WSHSY and CDR2 SAAADI come from the germline V gene. Unmatched junction bases numbered 10, after V lost 8 bases and J lost 3 bases. The DNA for the CDR3 is TGCGCCAGCGGACAGGAGAATTTACCCAATCAGCCCCAGCATTTT. Protein product: CASGQENLPNQPQHF.

Ten or more counts support this clonotype. The gene calls are TRBV20-1 and TRBJ1-3; possible D gene TRBD1, 5 bases. Germline CDR1 DFQATT, CDR2 SNEGSKA (reference sequence). The V gene lost 2 bases and the J gene lost 0 bases, with 8 bases spanning the gap. This CDR3 is 14 amino acids long. CDR3 in DNA: TGCAGTGCTAGACGGGGGACCTCTGGAAACACCATATATTTT. Translating gives CSARRGTSGNTIYF.

The chain employs TRBV21-1 and TRBJ2-1. TRBV21-1 is annotated as a pseudogene. CDR3 length: 12 residues. CDR3 in DNA: TGTGCCAGCAGCAAAGGGTTGAATGAGCAGTTCTTC. It encodes CASSKGLNEQFF.

This chain connects TRBV28 to TRBJ1-4; D possibly corresponds to TRBD1 (5 bases). The germline V and J ends were trimmed by 6 bases and 8 bases, with 16 bases remaining between them. Germline CDR1 and CDR2: MDHEN and SYDVKM. This CDR3 comprises 14 residues. CDR3 sequence (DNA): TGTGCCAGCAGCCCCCTAGGGGCCGAGGAAAAACTGTTTTTT. This translates into CASSPLGAEEKLFF.

This sequence joins TRBV28 and TRBJ2-1; unclear D gene. This CDR3 is built from 15 residues. V was clipped by 4 bases and J by 4 bases, with 14 bases between them. Germline V lookup: CDR1 MDHEN, CDR2 SYDVKM. CDR3 nucleotide sequence: TGTGCCAGCAGTTCGCTCGGGTTACTTTACAATGAGCAGTTCTTC. It yields the protein CASSSLGLLYNEQFF.

This clonotype was found many times. The chain joins TRBV4-3 to TRBJ2-7, with D possibly being TRBD2 (5 bases). The V end lost 0 bases, the J end lost 0 bases, and 6 bases lay between the germline ends. CDR3 length: 14 residues. Germline V gene sequence: CDR1 LGHNA, CDR2 YSLEER. CDR3 residues: CASSQEEGSYEQYF. The CDR3 DNA sequence: TGCGCCAGCAGCCAAGAAGAGGGCTCCTACGAGCAGTACTTC.

In this sample, this clonotype turned up many times. This rearrangement joins TRBV20-1 to TRBJ2-1; 12 nucleotides line up with TRBD2. Germline V gene data show CDR1 as DFQATT and CDR2 as SNEGSKA (reference sequence). The CDR3 runs to 14 residues. After removal of 6 bases from V and 9 bases from J, the junction contained 9 bases not matched to a gene. CDR3 region: CSASPASGGAEQFF. In nucleotides, the CDR3 is TGCAGTGCGAGCCCGGCTAGCGGGGGGGCTGAGCAGTTCTTC.

This clonotype was detected ten times or more. This chain joins TRBV27 and TRBJ2-7; D is unresolved. Germline-derived CDR1 and CDR2 are MNHEY and SMNVEV (reference sequence). The CDR3 length is 12 residues. The V end lost 0 bases, the J end lost 7 bases, and 7 bases lay between the germline ends. The CDR3 DNA sequence: TGTGCCAGCAGTTTATCAGGGCGTGAGCAGTACTTC. This encodes CASSLSGREQYF.

At least ten counts were recorded for this clonotype. The chain joins TRBV12-3 or TRBV12-4 to TRBJ1-4, with 9 positions matching TRBD1. This CDR3 region has 16 residues. The V segment lost 5 bases and the J segment 8 bases; nucleotides outside the gene matches: 12. CDR3 in amino acids: CASSPLLGQGREKLFF. The DNA of the CDR3 is TGTGCCAGCAGTCCCCTCCTGGGACAGGGACGCGAAAAACTGTTTTTT.

The table lists this clonotype with many counts. The rearrangement joins TRBV29-1 to TRBJ1-3; unclear D gene. Germline V CDR1 and CDR2: SQVTM, ANQGSEA. V gave up 6 bases and J gave up 0 bases, with 12 bases separating them. The CDR3 contains 14 residues. CDR3: CSVQGRYSGNTIYF. CDR3 coding DNA: TGCAGCGTACAAGGGCGGTACTCTGGAAACACCATATATTTT.

On this clonotype: A read error may be the cause here, since a much bigger clone is one base away. V is TRBV20-1 and J is TRBJ1-3; the D gene is possibly TRBD1 (6 bases). Germline loops: CDR1 DFQATT, CDR2 SNEGSKA (reference sequence). V lost 5 bases, J lost 2 bases, and 10 bases lay in between. The CDR3 has 13 amino acids. CDR3 residues: CSAPNRAGNTIYF. The CDR3 nucleotides are TGCAGTGCTCCCAACAGGGCTGGAAACACCATATATTTT.

This clonotype came up many times. The V gene is TRBV24-1, the J gene TRBJ1-2; tentatively, D is TRBD1 (5 bases). This CDR3 comprises 14 residues. Trimming removed 6 bases at V and 0 bases at J, with 10 bases between. CDR1 and CDR2 (germline): KGHDR, SFDVKD. CDR3 loop: CATSPPTANYGYTF. The CDR3 DNA is TGTGCCACCAGTCCGCCGACAGCTAACTATGGCTACACCTTC.

This clonotype was seen at least ten times. The chain recombines TRBV15 with TRBJ2-3; possibly TRBD2 for D (5 bases). V shed 5 bases and J shed 4 bases, with 13 bases lying between them. Germline values: CDR1 LNHNV, CDR2 YYDKDF (reference sequence). The CDR3 runs to 14 residues. The CDR3 DNA reads TGTGCCACCAGCCGAGGGTTTTTTCCAGATACGCAGTATTTT. Protein product: CATSRGFFPDTQYF. Supplemented by reference TRBV15 and TRBJ2-3, the full variable domain reads DAMVIQNPRYQVTQFGKPVTLSCSQTLNHNVMYWYQQKSSQAPKLLFHYYDKDFNNEADTPDNFQSRRPNTSFCFLDIRSPGLGDTAMYLCATSRGFFPDTQYFGPGTRLTVL.

There are many counts of this clonotype. V and J are TRBV6-6 and TRBJ2-7; a possible D gene is TRBD2 (5 bases). The germline gives CDR1 MNHNY, CDR2 SVGAGI (reference sequence). V was shortened by 8 bases and J by 2 bases, with 13 bases between the two germline ends. The CDR3 consists of 13 residues. The chain's CDR3 is CASSEDSTYEQYV. Written as DNA, the CDR3 is TGTGCCAGCTCTGAGGACTCAACCTACGAGCAGTACGTC.

The genes are TRBV20-1 and TRBJ2-5; maybe TRBD1 (5 bases). Trimming stripped 5 bases from V and 1 base from J, with 17 bases between. The CDR3 spans 15 residues. In germline, CDR1 is DFQATT, CDR2 SNEGSKA (reference sequence). The CDR3 loop reads CSAPKGAAVQETQYF. The CDR3 bases are TGCAGTGCTCCCAAAGGGGCTGCCGTCCAAGAGACCCAGTACTTC.

This clonotype was counted only a few times. The chain carries TRBV18 and TRBJ2-1; 12 bases are shared with TRBD2. Germline V gene lookup returns CDR1 KGHSH and CDR2 LQKENI. The CDR3 is 16 residues long. J lost 7 bases, V lost 5 bases, and 9 bases had no gene match. The CDR3 region has the DNA TGTGCCAGCTCAAGAGACCTAGCGGGGGGGATTAATGAGCAGTTCTTC. Amino acid sequence: CASSRDLAGGINEQFF.